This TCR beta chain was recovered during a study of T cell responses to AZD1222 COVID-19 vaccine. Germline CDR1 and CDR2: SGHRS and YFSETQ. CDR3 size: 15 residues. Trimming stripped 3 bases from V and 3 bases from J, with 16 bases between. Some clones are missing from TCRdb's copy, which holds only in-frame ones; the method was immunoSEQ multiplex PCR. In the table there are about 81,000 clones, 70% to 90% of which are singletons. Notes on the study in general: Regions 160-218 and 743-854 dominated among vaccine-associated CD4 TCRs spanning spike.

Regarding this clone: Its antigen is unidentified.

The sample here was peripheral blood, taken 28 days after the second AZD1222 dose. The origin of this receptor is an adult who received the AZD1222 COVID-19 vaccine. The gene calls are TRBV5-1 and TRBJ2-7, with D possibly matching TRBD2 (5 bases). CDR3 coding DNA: TGCGCCAGCAGCTGGGGTGGAGGAACTAACTACGAGCAGTACTTC. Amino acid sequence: CASSWGGGTNYEQYF.